This T cell receptor (beta chain) was observed in a study of cytomegalovirus exposure and HLA in healthy donors. PCR primers comprised 60 Vbeta and 13 Jbeta primers. This table comes from immunoSEQ multiplex PCR, and its TCRdb copy is limited to in-frame clones, with some not included. The sample records about 90,000 clones, about 88% being singletons. The TCR comes from a man between 18 and 35 years old in good health and CMV-seronegative. The specimen sequenced was PBMCs.

CDR3 DNA sequence: TGCAGCGTTGGGCTAGCGGGAGGGGGCAATGAGCAGTTCTTC. Protein product: CSVGLAGGGNEQFF. The chain couples TRBV29-1 to TRBJ2-1, with TRBD2 identical over 12 bases. The CDR3 contains 14 residues. Germline V CDR1 and CDR2: SQVTM, ANQGSEA. The V segment lost 4 bases and the J segment 6 bases; nucleotides outside the gene matches: 4.